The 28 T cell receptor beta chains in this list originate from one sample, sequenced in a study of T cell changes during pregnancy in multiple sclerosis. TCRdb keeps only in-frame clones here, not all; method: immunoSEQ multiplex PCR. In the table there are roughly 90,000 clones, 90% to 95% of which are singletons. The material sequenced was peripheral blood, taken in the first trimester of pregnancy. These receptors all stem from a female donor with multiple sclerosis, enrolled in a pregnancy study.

CDR3 sequence reads: CASSIVASGNEQFF. In DNA form, the CDR3 reads TGTGCCAGTAGTATAGTGGCATCGGGAAATGAGCAGTTCTTC. The chain is built from TRBV19 and TRBJ2-1; a weak D match, TRBD2 (5 bases). V lost 1 base to trimming and J lost 7 bases, with 11 bases between them. From germline, CDR1 is LNHDA and CDR2 SQIVND (reference sequence). The CDR3 has 14 amino acids. The whole variable domain, remainder taken from reference TRBV19 and TRBJ2-1, is DGGITQSPKYLFRKEGQNVTLSCEQNLNHDAMYWYRQDPGQGLRLIYYSQIVNDFQKGDIAEGYSVSREKKESFPLTVTSAQKNPTAFYLCASSIVASGNEQFFGPGTRLTVL.

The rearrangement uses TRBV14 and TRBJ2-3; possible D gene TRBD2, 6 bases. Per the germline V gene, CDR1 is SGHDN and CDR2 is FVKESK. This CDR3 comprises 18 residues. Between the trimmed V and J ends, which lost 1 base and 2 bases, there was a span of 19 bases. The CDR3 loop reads CASSQAIMAGPYTDTQYF. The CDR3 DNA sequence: TGTGCCAGCAGCCAAGCAATAATGGCGGGGCCCTACACAGATACGCAGTATTTT.

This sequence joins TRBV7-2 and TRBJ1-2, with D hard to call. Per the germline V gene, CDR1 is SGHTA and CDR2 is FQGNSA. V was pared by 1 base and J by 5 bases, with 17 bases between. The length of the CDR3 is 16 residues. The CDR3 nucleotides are TGTGCCAGCAGCTTAGAGGTCCGGGTGGCCGGATATGGCTACACCTTC. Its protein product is CASSLEVRVAGYGYTF.

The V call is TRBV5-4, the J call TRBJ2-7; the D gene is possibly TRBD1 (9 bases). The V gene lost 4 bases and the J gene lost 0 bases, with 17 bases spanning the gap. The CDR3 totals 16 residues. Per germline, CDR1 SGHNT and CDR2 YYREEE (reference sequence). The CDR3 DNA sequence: TGTGCCAGCAGCCCGGGGGGGGACAGGGCCTCCTACGAGCAGTACTTC. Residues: CASSPGGDRASYEQYF.

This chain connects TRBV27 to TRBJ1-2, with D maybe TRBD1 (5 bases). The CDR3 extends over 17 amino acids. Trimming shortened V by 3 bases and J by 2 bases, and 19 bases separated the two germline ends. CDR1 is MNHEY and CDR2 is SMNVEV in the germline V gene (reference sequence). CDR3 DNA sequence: TGTGCCAGCAGTTTGGGTTATTTAGGGGAATTGAACTATGGCTACACCTTC. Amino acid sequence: CASSLGYLGELNYGYTF.

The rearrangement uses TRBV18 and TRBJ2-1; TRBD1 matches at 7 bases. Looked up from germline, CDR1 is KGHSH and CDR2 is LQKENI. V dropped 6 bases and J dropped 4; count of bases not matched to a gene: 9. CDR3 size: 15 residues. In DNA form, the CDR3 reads TGTGCCAGCTCCCTGGACAGGATAACGTACAATGAGCAGTTCTTC. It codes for CASSLDRITYNEQFF.

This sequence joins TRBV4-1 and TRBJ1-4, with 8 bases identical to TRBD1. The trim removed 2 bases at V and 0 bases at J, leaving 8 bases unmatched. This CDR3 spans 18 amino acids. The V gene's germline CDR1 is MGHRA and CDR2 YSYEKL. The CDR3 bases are TGCGCCAGCAGCCAAACTACAGGGGGAAACCCAACTAATGAAAAACTGTTTTTT. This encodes CASSQTTGGNPTNEKLFF.

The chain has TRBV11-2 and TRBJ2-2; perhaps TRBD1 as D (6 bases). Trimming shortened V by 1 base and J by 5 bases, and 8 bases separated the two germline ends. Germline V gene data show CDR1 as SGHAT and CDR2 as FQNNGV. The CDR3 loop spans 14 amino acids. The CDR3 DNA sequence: TGTGCCAGCAGCTTAGGTCAGGGGACCGGGGAGCTGTTTTTT. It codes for CASSLGQGTGELFF.

CDR3 amino acids: CASSIGPRGGGTGELFF. The CDR3 DNA is TGTGCCAGTAGTATAGGGCCCCGAGGGGGTGGCACCGGGGAGCTGTTTTTT. The rearrangement uses TRBV19 and TRBJ2-2, with TRBD1 as a possible D gene (6 bases). The CDR3 runs 17 residues. Germline V CDR1 and CDR2: LNHDA, SQIVND (reference sequence). V was cut by 1 base and J by 4 bases, with 16 bases left in between.

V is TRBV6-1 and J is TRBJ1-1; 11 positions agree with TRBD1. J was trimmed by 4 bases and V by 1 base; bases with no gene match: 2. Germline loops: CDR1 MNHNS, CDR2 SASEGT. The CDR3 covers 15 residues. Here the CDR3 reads CASSEGTGGPTEAFF. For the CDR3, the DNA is TGTGCCAGCAGTGAAGGGACAGGGGGCCCCACTGAAGCTTTCTTT.

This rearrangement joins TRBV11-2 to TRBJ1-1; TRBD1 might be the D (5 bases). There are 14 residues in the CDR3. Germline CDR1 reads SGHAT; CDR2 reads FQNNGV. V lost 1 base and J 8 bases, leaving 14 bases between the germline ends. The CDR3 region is CASSLALQALEAFF. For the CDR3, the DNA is TGTGCCAGCAGCTTAGCTCTACAGGCTCTAGAAGCTTTCTTT.

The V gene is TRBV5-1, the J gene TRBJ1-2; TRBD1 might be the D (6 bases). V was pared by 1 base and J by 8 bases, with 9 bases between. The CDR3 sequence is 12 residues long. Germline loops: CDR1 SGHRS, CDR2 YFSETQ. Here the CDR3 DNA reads TGCGCCAGCAGCTTGTCAGGGGACGGCTACACCTTC. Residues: CASSLSGDGYTF. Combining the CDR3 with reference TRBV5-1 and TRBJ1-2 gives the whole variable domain KAGVTQTPRYLIKTRGQQVTLSCSPISGHRSVSWYQQTPGQGLQFLFEYFSETQRNKGNFPGRFSGRQFSNSRSEMNVSTLELGDSALYLCASSLSGDGYTFGSGTRLTVV.

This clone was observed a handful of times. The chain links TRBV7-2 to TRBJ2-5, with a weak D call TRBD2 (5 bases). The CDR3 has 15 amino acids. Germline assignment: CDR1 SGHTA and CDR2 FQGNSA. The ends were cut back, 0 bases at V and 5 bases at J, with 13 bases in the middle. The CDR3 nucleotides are TGTGCCAGCAGCTTAGCCCCCCGAGGGAGCGAGACCCAGTACTTC. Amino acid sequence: CASSLAPRGSETQYF. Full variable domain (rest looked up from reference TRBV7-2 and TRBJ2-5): GAGVSQSPSNKVTEKGKDVELRCDPISGHTALYWYRQSLGQGLEFLIYFQGNSAPDKSGLPSDRFSAERTGGSVSTLTIQRTQQEDSAVYLCASSLAPRGSETQYFGPGTRLLVL.

The DNA of the CDR3 is TGTGCCAGCAGTTTTTGGGACTACCAAGAGACCCAGTACTTC. Its protein product is CASSFWDYQETQYF. The rearrangement links TRBV27 to TRBJ2-5; weak D call: TRBD2 (6 bases). CDR1 is MNHEY and CDR2 is SMNVEV in the germline V gene (reference sequence). This CDR3 is 14 amino acids long. The germline V and J ends were trimmed by 3 bases and 0 bases, with 8 bases remaining between them.

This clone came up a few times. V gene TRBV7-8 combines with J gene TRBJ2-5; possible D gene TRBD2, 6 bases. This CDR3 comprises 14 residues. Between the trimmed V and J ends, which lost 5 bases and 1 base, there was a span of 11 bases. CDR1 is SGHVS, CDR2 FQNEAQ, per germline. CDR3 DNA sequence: TGTGCCAGCAGCCTGATCGGGGGCCAAGAGACCCAGTACTTC. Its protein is CASSLIGGQETQYF.

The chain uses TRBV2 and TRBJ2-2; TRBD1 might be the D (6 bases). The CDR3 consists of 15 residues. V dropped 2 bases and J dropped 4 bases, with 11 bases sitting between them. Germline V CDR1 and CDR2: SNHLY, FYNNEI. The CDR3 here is CASSEMGHSTGELFF. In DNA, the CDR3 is TGTGCCAGCAGTGAAATGGGACACAGCACCGGGGAGCTGTTTTTT.

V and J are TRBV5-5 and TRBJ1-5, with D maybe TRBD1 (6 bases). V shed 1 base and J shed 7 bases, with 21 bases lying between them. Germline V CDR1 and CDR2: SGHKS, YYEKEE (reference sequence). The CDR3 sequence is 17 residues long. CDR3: CASSLFAGQSLRQPQHF. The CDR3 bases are TGTGCCAGCAGCTTGTTCGCCGGACAGTCCTTGAGGCAGCCCCAGCATTTT.

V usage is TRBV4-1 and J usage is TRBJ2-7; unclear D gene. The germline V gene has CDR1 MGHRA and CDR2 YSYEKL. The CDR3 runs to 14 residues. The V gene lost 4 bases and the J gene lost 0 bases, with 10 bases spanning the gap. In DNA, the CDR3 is TGCGCCAGCAGCCCCCCCCAGATCTCCTACGAGCAGTACTTC. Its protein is CASSPPQISYEQYF.

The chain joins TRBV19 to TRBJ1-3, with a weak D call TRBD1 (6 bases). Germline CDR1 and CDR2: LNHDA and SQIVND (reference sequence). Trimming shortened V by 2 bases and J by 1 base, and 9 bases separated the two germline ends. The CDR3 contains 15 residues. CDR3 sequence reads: CASSILDRSGNTIYF. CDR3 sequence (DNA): TGTGCCAGTAGTATACTGGACAGATCTGGAAACACCATATATTTT.

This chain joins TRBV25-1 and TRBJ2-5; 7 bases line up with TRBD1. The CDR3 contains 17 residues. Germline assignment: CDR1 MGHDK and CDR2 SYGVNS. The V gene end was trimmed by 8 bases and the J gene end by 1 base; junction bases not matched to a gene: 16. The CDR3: CASSRTNLYRGQETQYF. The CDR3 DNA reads TGTGCCAGCTCCCGAACGAATCTGTACAGGGGCCAAGAGACCCAGTACTTC.

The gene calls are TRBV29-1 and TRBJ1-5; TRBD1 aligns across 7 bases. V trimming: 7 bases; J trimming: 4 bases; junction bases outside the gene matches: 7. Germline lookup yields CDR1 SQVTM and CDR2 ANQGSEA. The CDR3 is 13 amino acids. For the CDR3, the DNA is TGCAGCGCCCAGACAGGGTCAAATCAGCCCCAGCATTTT. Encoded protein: CSAQTGSNQPQHF. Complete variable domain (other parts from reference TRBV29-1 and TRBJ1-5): SAVISQKPSRDICQRGTSLTIQCQVDSQVTMMFWYRQQPGQSLTLIATANQGSEATYESGFVIDKFPISRPNLTFSTLTVSNMSPEDSSIYLCSAQTGSNQPQHFGDGTRLSIL.

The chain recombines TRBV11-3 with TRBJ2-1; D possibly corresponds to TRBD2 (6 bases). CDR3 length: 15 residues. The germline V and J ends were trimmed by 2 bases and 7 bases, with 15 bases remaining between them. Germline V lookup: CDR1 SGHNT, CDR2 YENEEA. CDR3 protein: CASSLMGEAGNEQFF. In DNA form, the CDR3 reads TGTGCCAGCAGCTTAATGGGGGAGGCGGGGAATGAGCAGTTCTTC.

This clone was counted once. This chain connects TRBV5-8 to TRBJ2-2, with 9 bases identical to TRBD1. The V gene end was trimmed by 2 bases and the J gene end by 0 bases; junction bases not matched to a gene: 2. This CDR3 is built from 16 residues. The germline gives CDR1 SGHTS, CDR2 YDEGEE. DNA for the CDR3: TGTGCCAGCAGCTTCGGACAGGGGCCGAACACCGGGGAGCTGTTTTTT. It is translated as CASSFGQGPNTGELFF.

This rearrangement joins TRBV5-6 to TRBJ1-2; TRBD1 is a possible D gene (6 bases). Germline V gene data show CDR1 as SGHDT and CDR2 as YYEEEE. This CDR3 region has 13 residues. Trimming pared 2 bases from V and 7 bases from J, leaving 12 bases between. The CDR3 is CASSFSVGGGYTF. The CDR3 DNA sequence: TGTGCCAGCAGCTTTAGCGTAGGGGGTGGCTACACCTTC.

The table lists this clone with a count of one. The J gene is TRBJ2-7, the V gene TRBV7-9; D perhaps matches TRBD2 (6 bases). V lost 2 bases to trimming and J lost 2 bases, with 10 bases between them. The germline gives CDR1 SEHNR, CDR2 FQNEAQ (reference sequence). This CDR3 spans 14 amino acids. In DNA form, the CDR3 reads TGTGCCAGCAGCTTATCAGGGAGGCCCTACGAGCAGTACTTC. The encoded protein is CASSLSGRPYEQYF. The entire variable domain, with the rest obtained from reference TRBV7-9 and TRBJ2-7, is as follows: DTGVSQNPRHKITKRGQNVTFRCDPISEHNRLYWYRQTLGQGPEFLTYFQNEAQLEKSRLLSDRFSAERPKGSFSTLEIQRTEQGDSAMYLCASSLSGRPYEQYFGPGTRLTVT.

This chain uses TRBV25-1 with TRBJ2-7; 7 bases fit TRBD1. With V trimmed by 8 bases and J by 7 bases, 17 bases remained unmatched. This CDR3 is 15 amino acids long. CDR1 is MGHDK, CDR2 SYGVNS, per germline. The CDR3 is CASQTGFSSSGEQYF. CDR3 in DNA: TGTGCCAGCCAGACAGGGTTCTCCTCCTCGGGAGAGCAGTACTTC.

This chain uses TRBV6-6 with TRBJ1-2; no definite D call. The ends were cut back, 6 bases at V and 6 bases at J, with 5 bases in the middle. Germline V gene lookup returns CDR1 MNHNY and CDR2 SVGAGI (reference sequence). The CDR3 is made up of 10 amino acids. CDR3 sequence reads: CASRNNGYTF. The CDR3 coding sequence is TGTGCCAGCAGGAACAATGGCTACACCTTC.

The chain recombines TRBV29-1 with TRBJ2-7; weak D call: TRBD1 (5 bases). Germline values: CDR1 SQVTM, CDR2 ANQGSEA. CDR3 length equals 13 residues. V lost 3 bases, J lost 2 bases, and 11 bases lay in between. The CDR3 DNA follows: TGCAGCGTTGATACAGGCAACACCTACGAGCAGTACTTC. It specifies CSVDTGNTYEQYF.